The 28 T cell receptor beta chains reported below all come from one sample, sequenced in a study of T-cell reconstitution after alpha-beta-depleted transplantation in children. Unique molecular identifiers were incorporated during preparation of the TCRbeta library. One entry per CDR3 protein results from TCRdb running MiXCR on the PCR reads. The sample consists of about 580,000 distinct CDR3 sequences, roughly 23% of them appearing once. Material: PBMCs, mostly from graft donor cells, obtained 360 days after TCRalphabeta/CD19-depleted stem cell transplant. Receptors were obtained from a boy in the first two years of life who had a stem cell transplant for acute myeloid leukemia, so the T cells may come from the graft donor.

In its sample, this clonotype was seen many times. The gene calls are TRBV6-4 and TRBJ2-1; possible D gene TRBD2, 6 bases. Germline CDR1 and CDR2: MRHNA and SNTAGT. There are 14 residues in the CDR3. V lost 4 bases to trimming and J lost 1 base, with 8 bases between them. The CDR3: CASSAGESYNEQFF. The CDR3 coding sequence is TGTGCCAGCAGTGCGGGGGAATCCTACAATGAGCAGTTCTTC.

In this sample, this clonotype turned up a few times. The chain combines TRBV12-3 or TRBV12-4 with TRBJ2-7, with D perhaps matching TRBD1 (5 bases). Trimming stripped 4 bases from V and 3 bases from J, with 10 bases between. The CDR3 is made up of 13 amino acids. The CDR3: CASSSDSYYEQYF. CDR3 DNA sequence: TGTGCCAGCAGTTCAGACAGCTACTACGAGCAGTACTTC.

This clonotype appeared a few times. The gene calls are TRBV11-3 and TRBJ2-1; 14 bases are a match to TRBD2. With V trimmed by 5 bases and J by 8 bases, 2 bases remained unmatched. CDR3 size: 14 residues. Per the germline V gene, CDR1 is SGHNT and CDR2 is YENEEA. The CDR3 reads CASSPGLAGDEQFF. In DNA form, the CDR3 reads TGTGCCAGCAGCCCGGGACTAGCGGGGGATGAGCAGTTCTTC.

This clonotype was counted between two and nine times. A much more abundant neighbour one base away suggests this may be a read error. The genes are TRBV20-1 and TRBJ2-7; D call uncertain. CDR1 and CDR2 (germline): DFQATT, SNEGSKA (reference sequence). The CDR3 sequence is 11 residues long. V lost 3 bases and J 2 bases, leaving 5 bases between the germline ends. The CDR3 loop reads CSASLAYEQYF. The CDR3 region has the DNA TGCAGTGCTAGCCTAGCCTACGAGCAGTACTTC.

The genes are TRBV29-1 and TRBJ2-6; D call uncertain. Germline values: CDR1 SQVTM, CDR2 ANQGSEA. Trimming removed 8 bases at V and 2 bases at J, with 7 bases between. CDR3 length equals 12 residues. CDR3 DNA: TGCAGCTTGTGGACTGGGGCCAACGTCCTGACTTTC. Translation: CSLWTGANVLTF. The whole variable domain, remainder taken from reference TRBV29-1 and TRBJ2-6, is SAVISQKPSRDICQRGTSLTIQCQVDSQVTMMFWYRQQPGQSLTLIATANQGSEATYESGFVIDKFPISRPNLTFSTLTVSNMSPEDSSIYLCSLWTGANVLTFGAGSRLTVL.

This clonotype was counted only a few times. CDR3 nucleotides: TGCAGTGCTAGTGGGGCCGGGACAGTTTTGGACAATGAGCAGTTCTTC. Its translation is CSASGAGTVLDNEQFF. The chain has TRBV20-1 and TRBJ2-1, with 7 bases aligning to TRBD1. Unmatched junction bases numbered 13, after V lost 3 bases and J lost 5 bases. Germline-derived CDR1 and CDR2 are DFQATT and SNEGSKA (reference sequence). The CDR3 covers 16 residues.

This clonotype was observed a handful of times. In DNA, the CDR3 is TGTGCCACCAGTGATTCGGGACGGCCCCCCTACGAGCAGTACTTC. Its translation: CATSDSGRPPYEQYF. V usage is TRBV24-1 and J usage is TRBJ2-7; D may correspond to TRBD1 or TRBD2 (5 bases each). This CDR3 has 15 residues. Germline loops: CDR1 KGHDR, CDR2 SFDVKD. V lost 2 bases to trimming and J lost 2 bases, with 12 bases between them.

J is TRBJ2-3 and V is TRBV7-2; no reliable D call. V dropped 2 bases and J dropped 4 bases, with 7 bases sitting between them. CDR3 size: 13 residues. CDR1 and CDR2 from the germline V gene are SGHTA and FQGNSA. CDR3 nucleotides: TGTGCCAGCAGCTTATCAACCCCAGATACGCAGTATTTT. Its protein is CASSLSTPDTQYF.

In this sample, this clonotype turned up a few times. A read error may produce the germline difference seen at one junction end. The chain uses TRBV20-1 and TRBJ2-7; weak D call: TRBD1 (6 bases). The CDR3 runs to 16 residues. Germline CDR1 and CDR2: DFQATT and SNEGSKA (reference sequence). The CDR3 here is CCARGPLTGPDTEQYF. The CDR3 DNA reads TGCTGTGCTAGAGGTCCCCTGACAGGCCCCGATACTGAGCAGTACTTC.

A few counts support this clonotype. The V and J genes are TRBV13 and TRBJ2-1; TRBD2 might be the D (6 bases). Trimming left V 5 bases short and J 11 bases short, with 22 bases between. The germline gives CDR1 PRHDT, CDR2 FYEKMQ (reference sequence). The CDR3 extends over 15 amino acids. As DNA, the CDR3 is TGTGCCAGCAGCCTAAAACCTACTAGCCCCCTCCAGCAGTTCTTC. Protein: CASSLKPTSPLQQFF.

In its sample, this clonotype was seen many times. J is TRBJ2-3 and V is TRBV29-1, with a possible D match to TRBD1 (6 bases). This CDR3 is 16 amino acids long. CDR1 is SQVTM and CDR2 is ANQGSEA in the germline V gene. Trimming took 7 bases from V and 6 from J, leaving 26 bases between them. CDR3 amino acids: CSAVGGFYGLSDTQYF. The DNA for the CDR3 is TGCAGCGCCGTAGGGGGTTTTTATGGCCTGAGCGATACGCAGTATTTT.

This clonotype has just a few counts. The rearrangement uses TRBV20-1 and TRBJ2-3; D may be TRBD1 (6 bases). The CDR3 is made up of 13 amino acids. In germline, CDR1 is DFQATT, CDR2 SNEGSKA (reference sequence). Trimming removed 3 bases from V and 4 bases from J, with 11 bases in between. The CDR3 here is CSASKGDADTQYF. The CDR3 DNA is TGCAGTGCTAGCAAGGGGGACGCAGATACGCAGTATTTT.

This clonotype was counted ten times or more. The chain recombines TRBV7-9 with TRBJ2-3; 8 positions agree with TRBD1. Germline V gives CDR1 SEHNR, CDR2 FQNEAQ (reference sequence). This CDR3 comprises 17 residues. Unmatched junction bases numbered 12, after V lost 5 bases and J lost 2 bases. The CDR3 DNA reads as TGTGCCAGCAGCCCCCTCCCGACAGGGGTTAACACAGATACGCAGTATTTT. Translated, it gives CASSPLPTGVNTDTQYF.

The table lists this clonotype with many counts. The chain carries TRBV4-2 and TRBJ2-5; maybe TRBD1 (5 bases). This CDR3 region has 18 residues. Looked up from germline, CDR1 is LGHNA and CDR2 is YNFKEQ. V was cut by 1 base and J by 0 bases, with 18 bases left in between. Here the CDR3 reads CASSQGRQPYTDQETQYF. DNA for the CDR3: TGTGCCAGCAGCCAAGGTAGACAGCCATATACCGACCAAGAGACCCAGTACTTC.

This clonotype was recorded many times. The chain combines TRBV28 with TRBJ2-2; 7 bases line up with TRBD1. Germline values: CDR1 MDHEN, CDR2 SYDVKM. This CDR3 is 16 amino acids long. V lost 5 bases and J lost 1; bases outside the gene matches: 7. This CDR3 reads CASSLTGLVNTGELFF. CDR3 in DNA: TGTGCCAGCAGTCTGACAGGGCTTGTGAACACCGGGGAGCTGTTTTTT.

The table lists this clonotype with many counts. V gene TRBV6-6 combines with J gene TRBJ2-7; perhaps TRBD2 as D (6 bases). Looked up from germline, CDR1 is MNHNY and CDR2 is SVGAGI (reference sequence). V lost 6 bases to trimming and J lost 7 bases, with 13 bases between them. The CDR3 loop spans 12 amino acids. The CDR3 DNA reads TGTGCCAGCAGACAACCGGGGAGGGAGCAGTACTTC. Amino acids: CASRQPGREQYF.

This clonotype appeared a few times. The chain joins TRBV13 to TRBJ2-1; 8 bases agree with TRBD2. This CDR3 comprises 15 residues. In germline, CDR1 is PRHDT, CDR2 FYEKMQ (reference sequence). V lost 0 bases to trimming and J lost 7 bases; unmatched junction nucleotides: 5. The CDR3 bases are TGTGCCAGCAGCTTAGGGTCTAGCGGGCCTAATGAGCAGTTCTTC. Translated, it gives CASSLGSSGPNEQFF. The full variable domain, rest sourced from reference TRBV13 and TRBJ2-1, is AAGVIQSPRHLIKEKRETATLKCYPIPRHDTVYWYQQGPGQDPQFLISFYEKMQSDKGSIPDRFSAQQFSDYHSELNMSSLELGDSALYFCASSLGSSGPNEQFFGPGTRLTVL.

The chain couples TRBV5-1 to TRBJ2-1, with TRBD2 as a possible D gene (5 bases). V was pared by 1 base and J by 14 bases, with 40 bases between. The CDR3 runs 21 residues. Germline V gene lookup returns CDR1 SGHRS and CDR2 YFSETQ. CDR3 region: CASSLQDRGKNLIIERPAEFF. The CDR3 DNA is TGCGCCAGCAGCTTGCAGGACCGCGGTAAGAACCTAATTATCGAACGTCCAGCGGAGTTCTTC.

This clonotype has a handful of counts. This chain links TRBV6-5 with TRBJ2-5, with a weak D call TRBD1 (5 bases). The CDR3 length is 19 residues. The V end was cut by 2 bases, the J end by 2 bases, with 24 bases between. From germline, CDR1 is MNHEY and CDR2 SVGAGI. CDR3 loop: CASSYPDSGPFTSQETQYF. The CDR3 nucleotides read TGTGCCAGCAGTTACCCCGACAGTGGACCATTCACCTCTCAAGAGACCCAGTACTTC.

V and J are TRBV27 and TRBJ2-7, with 8 nucleotides matching TRBD2. The CDR3 has 18 amino acids. The V segment lost 5 bases and the J segment 0 bases; nucleotides outside the gene matches: 15. The V gene's germline CDR1 is MNHEY and CDR2 SMNVEV (reference sequence). In DNA form, the CDR3 reads TGTGCCAGCAGTCCCGTGGCGGGGGGCCTCCCCTACTCCTACGAGCAGTACTTC. Protein: CASSPVAGGLPYSYEQYF.

This chain links TRBV20-1 with TRBJ2-5; no firm D call. CDR1 is DFQATT, CDR2 SNEGSKA, per germline (reference sequence). The CDR3 extends over 18 amino acids. Trimming removed 2 bases from V and 2 bases from J, with 24 bases in between. CDR3: CSARMPRLLERQQETQYF. In DNA form, the CDR3 reads TGCAGTGCTAGAATGCCCCGACTTTTAGAAAGGCAGCAAGAGACCCAGTACTTC.

The DNA for the CDR3 is TGTGCCAGCAGCTTAACACCGGGACAGGGCATGGCTTTCTTT. Encoded protein: CASSLTPGQGMAFF. The V gene is TRBV7-2, the J gene TRBJ1-1; TRBD1 aligns across 9 bases. The length of the CDR3 is 14 residues. CDR1 SGHTA and CDR2 FQGNSA come from the germline V gene. Trimming removed 2 bases from V and 11 bases from J; junction bases left unmatched: 9.

This clonotype appeared many times. The CDR3 nucleotides read TGTGCCAGCAGGGGGGAGATGGACACTGAAGCTTTCTTT. Translating it yields CASRGEMDTEAFF. The rearrangement uses TRBV12-3 or TRBV12-4 and TRBJ1-1; D possibly corresponds to TRBD1 (5 bases). This CDR3 is built from 13 residues. The V gene lost 6 bases and the J gene lost 3 bases, with 11 bases spanning the gap.

This clonotype was seen repeatedly, ten times or more. The J gene is TRBJ1-4, the V gene TRBV20-1, with unresolved D. V lost 2 bases and J lost 5, with 24 bases in between. CDR1 and CDR2 from the germline V gene are DFQATT and SNEGSKA (reference sequence). The CDR3 totals 18 residues. This chain's CDR3 is CSARRGPTGPPGNEKLFF. The CDR3 region has the DNA TGCAGTGCTAGACGCGGCCCCACCGGGCCCCCGGGGAATGAAAAACTGTTTTTT.

This clonotype was counted only a few times. J is TRBJ2-3 and V is TRBV7-2; possibly TRBD2 for D (7 bases). Trimming cost V 3 bases and J 0 bases, with 13 bases left between them. Germline CDR1 is SGHTA and CDR2 is FQGNSA. The CDR3 is 16 amino acids. Written as DNA, the CDR3 is TGTGCCAGCAGCTTGGGGGGGGGCCTCAGCACAGATACGCAGTATTTT. Translated: CASSLGGGLSTDTQYF.

The chain recombines TRBV5-1 with TRBJ2-5; D assignment may be TRBD1 or TRBD2 (5 bases each). The CDR3 extends over 16 amino acids. Per the germline V gene, CDR1 is SGHRS and CDR2 is YFSETQ. V lost 1 base, J lost 4 bases, and 17 bases lay in between. The chain's CDR3 is CASSLSRRGAGETQYF. The CDR3 coding sequence is TGCGCCAGCAGCTTGAGTCGTCGAGGGGCAGGAGAGACCCAGTACTTC.

This clonotype was found many times. The CDR3 DNA sequence: TGTGCCAGCAGTTTGGGTGAAAAACTGTTTTTT. The encoded protein is CASSLGEKLFF. This chain uses TRBV12-3 or TRBV12-4 with TRBJ1-4; D remains unclear. The CDR3 runs 11 residues. The ends were cut back, 3 bases at V and 7 bases at J, with 3 bases in the middle.

This clonotype was detected many times. V and J are TRBV10-3 and TRBJ1-5; perhaps TRBD1 as D (5 bases). V was pared by 3 bases and J by 4 bases, with 13 bases between. The CDR3 covers 15 residues. Germline assignment: CDR1 ENHRY and CDR2 SYGVKD. The CDR3 region is CAISESGTGNQPQHF. DNA of the CDR3: TGTGCCATCAGTGAAAGCGGGACGGGAAATCAGCCCCAGCATTTT.